Below are 10 T cell receptor beta chains sequenced from a single sample in a study of CD8+CD57+ T cells in acquired aplastic anemia. The use of genomic DNA as template underpinned the TCR beta VDJ and CDR3 profiling. TCRdb reanalysed the reads using MiXCR and keeps one entry per CDR3 protein. The table includes 200,000 to 300,000 distinct CDR3 sequences, roughly 82% detected once. Only patients with CD8+CD57+ cell expansion on flow cytometry were chosen for sequencing. Material: sorted CD4+, CD8+, or CD8+CD57+ T cells (not recorded which) from PBMCs. All receptors come from a human donor with aplastic anemia.

The chain employs TRBV7-8 and TRBJ1-6; D call uncertain. This CDR3 is 14 amino acids long. V lost 6 bases and J 7 bases, leaving 13 bases between the germline ends. Germline lookup yields CDR1 SGHVS and CDR2 FQNEAQ. In DNA form, the CDR3 reads TGTGCCAGCAGTTTGGCAGGCGGGAATTCACCCCTCCACTTT. Protein: CASSLAGGNSPLHF.

Remarks on this clonotype: An end of the junction differs from the germline gene, which may be a read error. The V call is TRBV4-1, the J call TRBJ2-5; TRBD1 matches 8 bases. The germline CDR1 and CDR2 sequences are MGHRA and YSYEKL. This CDR3 comprises 12 residues. The CDR3 protein is CASQGARETQHF. The CDR3 DNA follows: TGCGCCAGCCAGGGGGCTAGGGAGACCCAGCACTTC.

This sequence joins TRBV7-9 and TRBJ1-2; 8 positions agree with TRBD1. Trimming cost V 3 bases and J 11 bases; bases outside gene matches: 14. The CDR3 is 15 residues long. Germline V gives CDR1 SEHNR, CDR2 FQNEAQ (reference sequence). The CDR3 sequence: CASSFTGGAYEEYTF. The CDR3 coding sequence is TGTGCCAGCAGCTTTACAGGGGGGGCCTACGAGGAGTACACCTTC.

This chain connects TRBV24-1 to TRBJ1-3, with D tentatively TRBD1 (5 bases). V gave up 8 bases and J gave up 0 bases, with 7 bases separating them. The CDR3 sequence is 13 residues long. The germline V gene encodes CDR1 KGHDR and CDR2 SFDVKD. CDR3 protein: CATTDSSGNTIYF. In DNA form, the CDR3 reads TGTGCCACCACTGACAGCTCTGGAAACACCATATATTTT.

This clonotype was picked up one time. The chain employs TRBV5-6 and TRBJ2-7; D not resolved. CDR3 length: 14 residues. The germline V gene encodes CDR1 SGHDT and CDR2 YYEEEE. The germline V and J ends were trimmed by 0 bases and 8 bases, with 15 bases remaining between them. The CDR3 here is CASSLEYRSYKQYV. In DNA, the CDR3 is TGTGCCAGCAGCTTGGAATACAGATCGTACAAGCAGTACGTC.

The chain couples TRBV7-9 to TRBJ2-7; 9 bases match TRBD2. The CDR3 consists of 15 residues. Trimming took 3 bases from V and 11 from J; bases not matched to a gene: 14. CDR1 is SEHNR, CDR2 FQNEAQ, per germline (reference sequence). CDR3 sequence: CASSLHSGRGGEEYV. CDR3 DNA sequence: TGTGCCAGCAGCTTGCATAGCGGGCGGGGGGGGGAGGAGTACGTC.

With respect to this clonotype: Germline is not matched at one junction end, which may reflect a read error. The V and J genes are TRBV7-9 and TRBJ2-5, with a tentative D call TRBD2 (6 bases). The CDR3 sequence is 14 residues long. Germline values: CDR1 SEHNR, CDR2 FQNEAQ (reference sequence). CDR3 residues: CASSFQRSRESEEF. CDR3 nucleotides: TGTGCCAGCAGCTTTCAAAGAAGCCGGGAGAGCGAGGAGTTC.

Comments on this clonotype: At one of its ends the junction is not consistent with the germline gene, which may arise from a read error. The chain uses TRBV9 and TRBJ2-3; the D call may be TRBD1 or TRBD2 (5 bases each). The CDR3 has 13 amino acids. Germline CDR1 is SGDLS and CDR2 is YYNGEE. The CDR3 sequence is CASSGEGDAKDGF. In DNA, the CDR3 is TGTGCCAGCAGCGGAGAAGGGGACGCGAAGGATGGCTTT.

The genes are TRBV7-2 and TRBJ2-1; 12 positions agree with TRBD1. Looked up from germline, CDR1 is SGHTA and CDR2 is FQGNSA. This CDR3 contains 16 residues. J lost 11 bases, V lost 5 bases, and 13 bases had no gene match. In DNA form, the CDR3 reads TGTGCCAGCAGCCTCCGGGACAGGGGGCCAGGCACGCAGCAGTTCTTC. It is translated as CASSLRDRGPGTQQFF.

The table lists this clonotype with a count of one. The junction and the germline gene differ at one end; a read error may be behind it. V and J are TRBV7-2 and TRBJ2-7, with TRBD1 as a possible D gene (5 bases). The CDR3 runs 14 residues. Per germline, CDR1 SGHTA and CDR2 FQGNSA. The DNA for the CDR3 is TGTGCCAGCAGCTTAGGGGGCCTTGCCTACGCGCAGTATTTC. It codes for CASSLGGLAYAQYF.